This TCR beta chain was found in a study of technical replicates of blood from a few donors. The CDR3 totals 10 residues. The V gene's germline CDR1 is DFQATT and CDR2 SNEGSKA (reference sequence). Trimming shortened V by 6 bases and J by 7 bases, and 10 bases separated the two germline ends. The method was immunoSEQ multiplex PCR; TCRdb's version includes in-frame clones alone and lacks a portion of them. Of approximately 70,000 clones in the sample, roughly 97% were seen once. Sequenced sample: T cells isolated from PBMCs. This TCR came from a human donor in good health. The V and J genes are TRBV20-1 and TRBJ2-7; possibly TRBD1 for D (5 bases). Written as DNA, the CDR3 is TGCAGTGCCCTGCGACAGGAGCAGTACTTC. This translates into CSALRQEQYF.